This TCR beta chain appears in the sequencing data of a study of CD8 T cells in ankylosing spondylitis (dated by TCRdb to 2016 to 2017). Some background on the complete study: The study set out to find disease-linked TCR variants by profiling T cell receptor beta repertoires in ankylosing spondylitis patients and healthy donors. In total, the full study cohort was made up of 110 or so healthy donors and roughly 27 ankylosing spondylitis patients. Peripheral blood was sampled, and synovial fluid was also collected from ankylosing spondylitis patients.

Including cysteine and phenylalanine, the CDR3 has 15 amino acids. Only the CDR3 DNA stays, 45 bases, in frame from base 1. CDR1 and CDR2 (ENHRY, SYGVKD) derive from the germline V gene. The V end loses 0 bases and the J end loses 2 bases, and a stretch of 7 bases separates them. General findings and caveats noted by the study authors: According to the report, matched synovial fluid samples from ankylosing spondylitis patients were significantly enriched for the disease-linked clones. Some motif variants were previously reported in synovial fluid and blood of reactive arthritis patients, suggesting common disease-initiation mechanisms. A TCR beta motif made up of under ten highly homologous amino acid variants appeared to be characteristic of blood from ankylosing spondylitis patients. The disease-linked clones showed a CD8+ phenotype and occurred at relatively low frequencies in peripheral blood.

Sequenced using an Illumina HiSeq 2500. Quantitative 5'-RACE with molecular barcodes was used to prepare TCR beta libraries. The paper's data handling went like this. A new computational method, built on a probabilistic model of VDJ rearrangement, was used to identify disease-linked TCR variants. TCRdb applied fastp at Q25 and MiXCR to the public reads, then kept only in-frame beta chains. CDR3 protein duplicates are merged, each entry listing the most common genes and DNA. These V and J calls are TCRdb output, not the study's own analysis. Present in this sample are some 700,000 distinct CDR3 sequences, over 15% of which were seen just once. The top ten clones comprise about 19% of the sample. This clonotype has more than one count but fewer than ten. Its antigen remains unidentified. No clone much larger than this one lies a single base away; base qualities are absent.

The origin of this receptor is a male donor with ankylosing spondylitis. Material for sequencing was blood, either unsorted or a sorted T cell fraction (not recorded which). This sequence uses TRBV10-3 and TRBJ2-2; the D gene cannot be resolved reliably. The sequence in DNA is TGTGCCATCAGTGAGTCGATCCTAAACACCGGGGAGCTGTTTTTT. It specifies CAISESILNTGELFF.